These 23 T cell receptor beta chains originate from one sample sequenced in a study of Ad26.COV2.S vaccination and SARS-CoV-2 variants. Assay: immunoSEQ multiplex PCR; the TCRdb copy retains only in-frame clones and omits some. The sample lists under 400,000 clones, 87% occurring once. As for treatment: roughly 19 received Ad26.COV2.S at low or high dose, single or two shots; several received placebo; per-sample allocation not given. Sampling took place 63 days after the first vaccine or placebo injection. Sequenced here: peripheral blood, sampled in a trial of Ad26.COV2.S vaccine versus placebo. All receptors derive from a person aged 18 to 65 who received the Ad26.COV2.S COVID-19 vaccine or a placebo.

CDR3 nucleotide sequence: TGTGCCAGCCAAGGGGTTTACTATGGCTACACCTTC. Translated: CASQGVYYGYTF. The chain joins TRBV19 to TRBJ1-2, with D tentatively TRBD1 (5 bases). V lost 9 bases to trimming and J lost 3 bases, with 11 bases between them. The CDR3 length is 12 residues. Germline lookup yields CDR1 LNHDA and CDR2 SQIVND (reference sequence). Full variable domain (outside the CDR3, taken from reference TRBV19 and TRBJ1-2): DGGITQSPKYLFRKEGQNVTLSCEQNLNHDAMYWYRQDPGQGLRLIYYSQIVNDFQKGDIAEGYSVSREKKESFPLTVTSAQKNPTAFYLCASQGVYYGYTFGSGTRLTVV.

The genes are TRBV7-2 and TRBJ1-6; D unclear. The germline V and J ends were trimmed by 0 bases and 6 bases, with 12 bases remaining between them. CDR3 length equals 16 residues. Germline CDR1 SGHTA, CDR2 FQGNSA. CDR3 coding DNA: TGTGCCAGCAGCTTAGCTGTCGGGGTGGCTAATTCACCCCTCCACTTT. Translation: CASSLAVGVANSPLHF.

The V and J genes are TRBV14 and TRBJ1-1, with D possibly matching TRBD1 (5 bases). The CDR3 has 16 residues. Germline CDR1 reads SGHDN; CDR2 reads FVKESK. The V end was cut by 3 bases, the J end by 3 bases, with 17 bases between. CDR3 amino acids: CASSHGTATGDTEAFF. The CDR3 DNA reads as TGTGCCAGCAGCCATGGGACTGCCACTGGGGACACTGAAGCTTTCTTT.

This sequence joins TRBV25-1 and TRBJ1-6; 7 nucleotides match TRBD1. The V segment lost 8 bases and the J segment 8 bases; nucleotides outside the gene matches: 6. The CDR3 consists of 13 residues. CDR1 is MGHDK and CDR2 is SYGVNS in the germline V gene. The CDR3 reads CASRRQGDSPLHF. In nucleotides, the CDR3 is TGTGCCAGCCGGAGGCAGGGGGATTCACCCCTCCACTTT.

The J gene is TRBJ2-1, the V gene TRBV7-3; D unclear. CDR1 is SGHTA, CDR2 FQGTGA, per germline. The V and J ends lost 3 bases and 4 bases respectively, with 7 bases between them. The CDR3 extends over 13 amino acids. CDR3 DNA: TGTGCCAGCAGCTTTACGGATTACAATGAGCAGTTCTTC. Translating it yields CASSFTDYNEQFF.

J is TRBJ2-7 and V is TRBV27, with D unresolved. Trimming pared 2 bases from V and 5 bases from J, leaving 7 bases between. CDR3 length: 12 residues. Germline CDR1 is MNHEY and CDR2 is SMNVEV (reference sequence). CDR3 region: CASSLNGDEQYF. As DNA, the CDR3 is TGTGCCAGCAGTTTAAATGGGGACGAGCAGTACTTC.

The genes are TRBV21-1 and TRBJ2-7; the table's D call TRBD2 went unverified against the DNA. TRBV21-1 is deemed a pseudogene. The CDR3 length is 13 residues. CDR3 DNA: TGTGCCAGCAGCCCCGGGAGATCCTACGAGCAGTACTTC. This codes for CASSPGRSYEQYF.

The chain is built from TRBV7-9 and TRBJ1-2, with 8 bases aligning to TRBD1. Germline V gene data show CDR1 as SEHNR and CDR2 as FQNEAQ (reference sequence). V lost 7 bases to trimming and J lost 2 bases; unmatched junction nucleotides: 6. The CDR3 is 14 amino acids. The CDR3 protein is CASTRGQVNYGYTF. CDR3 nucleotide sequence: TGTGCCAGCACCAGGGGACAGGTGAACTATGGCTACACCTTC.

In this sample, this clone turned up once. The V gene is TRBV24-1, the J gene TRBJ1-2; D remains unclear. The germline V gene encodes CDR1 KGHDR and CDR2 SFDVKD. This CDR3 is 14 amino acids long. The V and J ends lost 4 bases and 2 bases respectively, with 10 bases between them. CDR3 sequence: CATSDEGRNYGYTF. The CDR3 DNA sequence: TGTGCCACCAGTGACGAGGGTAGGAACTATGGCTACACCTTC.

DNA of the CDR3: TGTGCCAGCAGCTTGGTAGGGACCGGGGAAGCTTTCTTT. It translates to CASSLVGTGEAFF. The chain couples TRBV5-4 to TRBJ1-1; TRBD1 might be the D (5 bases). Germline V gene sequence: CDR1 SGHNT, CDR2 YYREEE (reference sequence). The CDR3 length is 13 residues. The V end was cut by 0 bases, the J end by 8 bases, with 11 bases between. Full variable domain (remainder filled in from reference TRBV5-4 and TRBJ1-1): ETGVTQSPTHLIKTRGQQVTLRCSSQSGHNTVSWYQQALGQGPQFIFQYYREEENGRGNFPPRFSGLQFPNYSSELNVNALELDDSALYLCASSLVGTGEAFFGQGTRLTVV.

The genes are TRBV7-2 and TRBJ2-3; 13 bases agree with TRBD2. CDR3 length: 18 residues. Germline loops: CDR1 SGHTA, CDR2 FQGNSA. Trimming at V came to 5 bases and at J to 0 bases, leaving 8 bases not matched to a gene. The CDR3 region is CASSRRTSGGLSTDTQYF. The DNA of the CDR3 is TGTGCCAGCAGCCGCCGGACTAGCGGGGGCCTTAGCACAGATACGCAGTATTTT.

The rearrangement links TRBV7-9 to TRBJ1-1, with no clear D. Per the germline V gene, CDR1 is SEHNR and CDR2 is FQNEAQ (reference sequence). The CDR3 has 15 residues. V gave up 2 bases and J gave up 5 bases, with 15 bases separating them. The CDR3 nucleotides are TGTGCCAGCAGCTTATTCCCCGACGGGGAGACTGAAGCTTTCTTT. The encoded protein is CASSLFPDGETEAFF. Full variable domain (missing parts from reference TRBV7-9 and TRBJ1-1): DTGVSQNPRHKITKRGQNVTFRCDPISEHNRLYWYRQTLGQGPEFLTYFQNEAQLEKSRLLSDRFSAERPKGSFSTLEIQRTEQGDSAMYLCASSLFPDGETEAFFGQGTRLTVV.

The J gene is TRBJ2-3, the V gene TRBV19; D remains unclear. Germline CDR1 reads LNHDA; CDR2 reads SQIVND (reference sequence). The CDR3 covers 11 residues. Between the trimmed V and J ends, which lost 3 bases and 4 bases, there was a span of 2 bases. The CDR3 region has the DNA TGTGCCAGTAGTATTGCAGATACGCAGTATTTT. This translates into CASSIADTQYF.

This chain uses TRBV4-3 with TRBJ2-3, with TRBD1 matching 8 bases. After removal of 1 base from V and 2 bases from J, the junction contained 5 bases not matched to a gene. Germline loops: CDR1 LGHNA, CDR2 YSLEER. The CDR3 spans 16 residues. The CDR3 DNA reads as TGCGCCAGCAGCCAAGGGAACAGGGGGAACACAGATACGCAGTATTTT. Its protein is CASSQGNRGNTDTQYF.

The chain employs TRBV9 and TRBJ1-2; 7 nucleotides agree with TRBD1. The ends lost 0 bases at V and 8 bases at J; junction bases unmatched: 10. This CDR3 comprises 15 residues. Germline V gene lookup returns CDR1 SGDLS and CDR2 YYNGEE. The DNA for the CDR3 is TGTGCCAGCAGCGTAGCTCGAGAGGGGGCTCTAGGCTACACCTTC. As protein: CASSVAREGALGYTF.

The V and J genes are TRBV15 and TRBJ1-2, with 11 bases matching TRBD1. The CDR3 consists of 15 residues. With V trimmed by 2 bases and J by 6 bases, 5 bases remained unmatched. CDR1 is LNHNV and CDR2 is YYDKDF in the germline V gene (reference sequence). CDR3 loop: CATSRSGQGADGYTF. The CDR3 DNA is TGTGCCACCAGCAGATCCGGACAGGGGGCAGATGGCTACACCTTC.

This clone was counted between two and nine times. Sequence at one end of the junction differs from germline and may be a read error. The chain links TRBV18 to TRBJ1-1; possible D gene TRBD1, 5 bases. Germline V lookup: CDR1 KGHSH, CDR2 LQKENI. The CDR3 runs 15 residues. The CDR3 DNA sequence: TGTGCCAGCTCGCCACCGGGACCGAGAAACACTGAAGCTTTCTTT. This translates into CASSPPGPRNTEAFF.

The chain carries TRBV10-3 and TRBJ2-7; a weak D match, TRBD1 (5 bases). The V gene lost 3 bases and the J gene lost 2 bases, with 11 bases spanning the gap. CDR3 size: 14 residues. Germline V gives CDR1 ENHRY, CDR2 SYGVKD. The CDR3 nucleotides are TGTGCCATCAGTGAAATCAGGGCGGCCTACGAGCAGTACTTC. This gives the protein CAISEIRAAYEQYF.

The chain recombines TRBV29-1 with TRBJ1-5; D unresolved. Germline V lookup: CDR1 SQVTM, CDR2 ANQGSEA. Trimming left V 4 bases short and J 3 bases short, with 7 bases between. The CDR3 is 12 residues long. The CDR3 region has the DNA TGCAGCGTTGGCACAACCAATCAGCCCCAGCATTTT. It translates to CSVGTTNQPQHF.

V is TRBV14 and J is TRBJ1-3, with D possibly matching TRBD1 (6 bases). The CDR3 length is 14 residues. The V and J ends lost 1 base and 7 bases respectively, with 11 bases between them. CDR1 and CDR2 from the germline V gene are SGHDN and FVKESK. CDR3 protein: CASSQVSGGNTIYF. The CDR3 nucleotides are TGTGCCAGCAGCCAAGTGTCGGGGGGCAACACCATATATTTT.

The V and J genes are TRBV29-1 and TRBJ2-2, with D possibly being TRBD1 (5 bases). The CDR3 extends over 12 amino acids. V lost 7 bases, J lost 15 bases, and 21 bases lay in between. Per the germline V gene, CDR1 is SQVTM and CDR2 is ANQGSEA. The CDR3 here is CSADPGRGRMFF. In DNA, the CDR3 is TGCAGCGCCGACCCCGGTAGGGGTAGGATGTTTTTT.

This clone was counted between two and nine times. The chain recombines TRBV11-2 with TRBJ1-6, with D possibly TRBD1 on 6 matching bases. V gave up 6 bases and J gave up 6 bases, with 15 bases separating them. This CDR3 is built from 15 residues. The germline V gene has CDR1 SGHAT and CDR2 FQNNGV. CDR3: CASSSPGAVNSPLHF. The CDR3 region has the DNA TGTGCCAGCAGTTCTCCAGGGGCGGTTAATTCACCCCTCCACTTT. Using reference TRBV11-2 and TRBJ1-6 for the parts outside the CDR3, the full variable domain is EAGVAQSPRYKIIEKRQSVAFWCNPISGHATLYWYQQILGQGPKLLIQFQNNGVVDDSQLPKDRFSAERLKGVDSTLKIQPAKLEDSAVYLCASSSPGAVNSPLHFGNGTRLTVT.

CDR3 protein: CASSLVNEQYF. The CDR3 nucleotides are TGTGCCAGCAGCTTGGTAAACGAGCAGTACTTC. The chain links TRBV5-6 to TRBJ2-7; D not resolved. CDR1 is SGHDT and CDR2 is YYEEEE in the germline V gene. The CDR3 sequence is 11 residues long. Trimming removed 0 bases from V and 5 bases from J, with 3 bases in between.